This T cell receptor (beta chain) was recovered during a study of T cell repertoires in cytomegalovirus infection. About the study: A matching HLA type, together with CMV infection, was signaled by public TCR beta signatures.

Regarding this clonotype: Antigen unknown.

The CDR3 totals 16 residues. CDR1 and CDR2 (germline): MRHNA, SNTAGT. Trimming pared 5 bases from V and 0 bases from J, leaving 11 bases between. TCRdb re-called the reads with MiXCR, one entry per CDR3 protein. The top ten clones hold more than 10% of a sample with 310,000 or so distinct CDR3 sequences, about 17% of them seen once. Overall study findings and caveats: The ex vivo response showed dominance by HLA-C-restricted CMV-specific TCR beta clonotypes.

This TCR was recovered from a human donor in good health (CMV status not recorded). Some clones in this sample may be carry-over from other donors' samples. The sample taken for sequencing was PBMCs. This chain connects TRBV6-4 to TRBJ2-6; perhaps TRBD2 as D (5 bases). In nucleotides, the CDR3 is TGTGCCAGCAGTTCTGTCGGGAACTCTGGGGCCAACGTCCTGACTTTC. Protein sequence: CASSSVGNSGANVLTF.